This is a list of T cell receptor beta chains from one sample in a study of CD8+ T cells in alopecia areata. Profiled with immunoSEQ multiplex PCR; TCRdb holds only in-frame clones, not every one. There are roughly 180,000 clones in the sample; 45% to 60% occur only once, and around 10% lies in the top ten. Material: CD8+ T cells sorted from blood, obtained around week 54, from a patient treated with tofacitinib. The origin of the receptors is a human donor with alopecia areata. The CDR3 runs from the conserved cysteine through the conserved F or W. The order of the fields is CDR3 length, V gene, CDR3 protein.

len: 13; v_gene: TRBV2; CDR3aa: CASSPGSGDTQYF
len: 14; v_gene: TRBV10-3; CDR3aa: CAIRQGSYNSPLHF
len: 13; v_gene: TRBV9; CDR3aa: CDDRWTGDYGYTF
len: 15; v_gene: TRBV7-9; CDR3aa: CASSETGRTNEKLFF
len: 13; v_gene: TRBV2; CDR3aa: CASSDAKNNEQFF
len: 16; v_gene: TRBV7-9; CDR3aa: CASSPDRGQGRYGYTF
len: 15; v_gene: TRBV11-2; CDR3aa: CASSLDSGTSYEQYF
len: 14; v_gene: TRBV5-4; CDR3aa: CASNKGAANSPLHF
len: 15; v_gene: TRBV9; CDR3aa: CASSVTSGATDTQYF
len: 15; v_gene: TRBV4-1; CDR3aa: CASSQAGGSYNEQFF
len: 16; v_gene: TRBV19; CDR3aa: CASSIGIARTNTEAFF
len: 15; v_gene: TRBV27; CDR3aa: CASSGTDDSNQPQHF
len: 15; v_gene: TRBV4-1; CDR3aa: CASSQPGLSTDTQYF
len: 12; v_gene: TRBV29-1; CDR3aa: CSVVGGAHGYTF
len: 17; v_gene: TRBV4-1; CDR3aa: CASSQRGGPERTYEQYF
len: 14; v_gene: TRBV27; CDR3aa: CASSPGQGAYEQYF
len: 14; v_gene: TRBV5-1; CDR3aa: CASSTGGSIREQYF
len: 14; v_gene: TRBV10-3; CDR3aa: CAIMSGEAANEQFF
len: 15; v_gene: TRBV29-1; CDR3aa: CSGKGTGVSSTEAFF
len: 14; v_gene: TRBV15; CDR3aa: CATSRQGETDTQYF
len: 14; v_gene: TRBV5-5; CDR3aa: CASSTKTRNTEAFF
len: 13; v_gene: TRBV4-1; CDR3aa: CASSQIRSRELFF
len: 17; v_gene: TRBV5-1; CDR3aa: CASSFEGTALLTDTQYF
len: 14; v_gene: TRBV11-1; CDR3aa: CASSLPDSEDTQYF
len: 14; v_gene: TRBV5-6; CDR3aa: CASTFGTASYEQYF
len: 12; v_gene: TRBV6-1; CDR3aa: CASSEARSEAFF
len: 13; v_gene: TRBV7-3; CDR3aa: CASSLLQGSEAFF
len: 12; v_gene: TRBV29-1; CDR3aa: CSATDRETGYTF
len: 17; v_gene: TRBV30; CDR3aa: CAWSLKGRTGRVYGYTF
len: 13; v_gene: TRBV5-1; CDR3aa: CASSLGRVNEQFF
len: 12; v_gene: TRBV5-1; CDR3aa: CASSFQDSEQFF
len: 14; v_gene: TRBV2; CDR3aa: CASSDKQQVEKLFF
len: 15; v_gene: TRBV5-1; CDR3aa: CASSLARTEAREQYF
len: 16; v_gene: TRBV5-6; CDR3aa: CASSPGGRGRQETQYF
len: 15; v_gene: TRBV5-6; CDR3aa: CASSSGPPRSHEQFF
len: 16; v_gene: TRBV2; CDR3aa: CASSFPGTSGSYEQYF
len: 13; v_gene: TRBV5-4; CDR3aa: CASSLEGPDEQYF
len: 15; v_gene: TRBV7-3; CDR3aa: CASSLMAGGGETQYF
len: 13; v_gene: TRBV15; CDR3aa: CATYKQGYNEQFF
len: 13; v_gene: TRBV7-9; CDR3aa: CASSLWGGRELFF
len: 14; v_gene: TRBV6-5; CDR3aa: CASSNREIYETQYF
len: 16; v_gene: TRBV4-3; CDR3aa: CASSQTPGRTNYGYTF
len: 15; v_gene: TRBV18; CDR3aa: CASSPGEFSNQPQHF
len: 16; v_gene: TRBV10-3; CDR3aa: CAISEQTGPTGDIQYF
len: 13; v_gene: TRBV7-9; CDR3aa: CASSLYLEETQYF
len: 13; v_gene: TRBV29-1; CDR3aa: CSVDRIVNTEAFF
len: 15; v_gene: TRBV7-2; CDR3aa: CASSLVGGSADTQYF
len: 14; v_gene: TRBV7-9; CDR3aa: CASSPDGEGVGYTF
len: 14; v_gene: TRBV16; CDR3aa: CASSQPPPFNGYTF
len: 16; v_gene: TRBV11-1; CDR3aa: CASSLNRQGRQETQYF
len: 17; v_gene: TRBV14; CDR3aa: CASSQRRLAGITDTQYF